The 29 T cell receptor beta chains listed next were all sequenced from one sample in a study of cytomegalovirus exposure and HLA in healthy donors. PCR involved 60 Vbeta and 13 Jbeta primers. Only in-frame clones appear in the TCRdb table, and some are missing; sequencing was by immunoSEQ multiplex PCR. This table holds 150,000 or so clones, approximately 70% found once. Sequencing was performed on PBMCs. Receptors originate from a woman between 18 and 29 years old in good health and CMV-seronegative.

This rearrangement joins TRBV12-5 to TRBJ2-7, with no clear D. The V gene lost 0 bases and the J gene lost 3 bases, with 15 bases spanning the gap. The CDR3 runs to 16 residues. CDR1 and CDR2 (germline): LGHNT, FRNRAP. CDR3 region: CASGLVDWLKNYEQYF. The CDR3 DNA is TGTGCTAGTGGTTTGGTAGATTGGCTTAAGAACTACGAGCAGTACTTC.

The V call is TRBV28, the J call TRBJ1-2; D is uncertain. This CDR3 contains 12 residues. V was clipped by 10 bases and J by 5 bases, with 14 bases between them. CDR1 and CDR2 (germline): MDHEN, SYDVKM. In nucleotides, the CDR3 is TGTGCCACCAACAGTCAGACGTATGGCTACACCTTC. Translating gives CATNSQTYGYTF.

V usage is TRBV6-1 and J usage is TRBJ1-6; possibly TRBD1 for D (5 bases). Germline V gene lookup returns CDR1 MNHNS and CDR2 SASEGT. The CDR3 length is 13 residues. The V gene lost 10 bases and the J gene lost 4 bases, with 11 bases spanning the gap. The CDR3 loop is CAITGGYNSPLHF. CDR3 DNA: TGTGCCATCACGGGGGGTTATAATTCACCCCTCCACTTT.

The chain recombines TRBV11-3 with TRBJ2-5; D ambiguous. Germline CDR1 is SGHNT and CDR2 is YENEEA. Trimming removed 5 bases at V and 5 bases at J, with 12 bases between. The CDR3 totals 13 residues. The CDR3 here is CASSPAGLETQYF. The CDR3 region has the DNA TGTGCCAGCAGCCCGGCAGGTTTGGAGACCCAGTACTTC.

V and J are TRBV19 and TRBJ1-2; 9 bases line up with TRBD1. The germline gives CDR1 LNHDA, CDR2 SQIVND (reference sequence). There are 14 residues in the CDR3. The J segment lost 4 bases and the V segment lost 1 base, leaving 1 base of the junction unmatched. CDR3 amino acids: CASSIGDRVYGYTF. The CDR3 region has the DNA TGTGCCAGTAGTATAGGGGACAGGGTCTATGGCTACACCTTC. Full variable domain (remainder filled in from reference TRBV19 and TRBJ1-2): DGGITQSPKYLFRKEGQNVTLSCEQNLNHDAMYWYRQDPGQGLRLIYYSQIVNDFQKGDIAEGYSVSREKKESFPLTVTSAQKNPTAFYLCASSIGDRVYGYTFGSGTRLTVV.

The chain links TRBV5-1 to TRBJ2-3; 7 nucleotides align to TRBD2. The trim removed 1 base at V and 5 bases at J, leaving 13 bases unmatched. CDR3 length: 17 residues. The germline CDR1 and CDR2 sequences are SGHRS and YFSETQ. As DNA, the CDR3 is TGCGCCAGCAGCTTGCTTTTTGCGGGGGATGTTGAAGATACGCAGTATTTT. Translating gives CASSLLFAGDVEDTQYF.

This clone was seen a few times. The chain is built from TRBV4-3 and TRBJ1-3; tentatively, D is TRBD1 (6 bases). The CDR3 consists of 17 residues. Germline CDR1 reads LGHNA; CDR2 reads YSLEER. Trimming took 0 bases from V and 3 from J, leaving 15 bases between them. CDR3 DNA: TGCGCCAGCAGCCAAGAGGCCGGGCAGGGGTTTGGAAACACCATATATTTT. Amino acid sequence: CASSQEAGQGFGNTIYF.

The chain has TRBV7-2 and TRBJ1-3; 7 bases fit TRBD1. Germline values: CDR1 SGHTA, CDR2 FQGNSA. The CDR3 loop spans 17 amino acids. Germline trimming cut 3 bases from V and 4 bases from J; bases unmatched to any gene: 12. The CDR3 loop is CASSFILWTGPGNTIYF. The CDR3 nucleotides are TGTGCCAGCAGCTTCATACTCTGGACAGGCCCAGGAAACACCATATATTTT.

V and J are TRBV5-4 and TRBJ2-2, with TRBD1 identical over 10 bases. V shed 4 bases and J 5 bases; nucleotides not matched to a gene: 5. CDR1 and CDR2 from the germline V gene are SGHNT and YYREEE (reference sequence). CDR3 size: 15 residues. CDR3 in amino acids: CASSQGQGKTGELFF. The CDR3, as DNA: TGTGCCAGCAGCCAGGGACAGGGGAAGACCGGGGAGCTGTTTTTT.

This clone was seen just once. The genes are TRBV7-9 and TRBJ2-1; TRBD2 might be the D (6 bases). Trimming removed 2 bases from V and 2 bases from J, with 13 bases in between. CDR1 and CDR2 from the germline V gene are SEHNR and FQNEAQ (reference sequence). The CDR3 is made up of 16 amino acids. As DNA, the CDR3 is TGTGCCAGCAGCTTATCGTTAGCGGTTACCTACAATGAGCAGTTCTTC. Its protein product is CASSLSLAVTYNEQFF.

J is TRBJ1-2 and V is TRBV28; D might be TRBD1 (6 bases). Trimming removed 4 bases from V and 3 bases from J, with 24 bases in between. The CDR3 consists of 18 residues. Germline V gene sequence: CDR1 MDHEN, CDR2 SYDVKM. The CDR3 nucleotides are TGTGCCAGCAGTTCCAGGATGCCAGAGCAGGGGCCGTACTATGGCTACACCTTC. Translation: CASSSRMPEQGPYYGYTF.

This chain connects TRBV29-1 to TRBJ2-7; a weak D match, TRBD2 (5 bases). The CDR3 has 11 residues. V shed 8 bases and J shed 4 bases, with 12 bases lying between them. Germline CDR1 and CDR2: SQVTM and ANQGSEA. The CDR3 is CSPEGGYEQYV. The CDR3 DNA reads TGCAGCCCCGAGGGCGGATACGAGCAGTACGTC.

The chain links TRBV7-2 to TRBJ2-1, with D hard to call. Germline assignment: CDR1 SGHTA and CDR2 FQGNSA. The CDR3 covers 13 residues. Trimming shortened V by 5 bases and J by 0 bases, and 5 bases separated the two germline ends. This CDR3 is CASSPSSYNEQFF. CDR3 DNA sequence: TGTGCCAGCAGCCCGAGCTCCTACAATGAGCAGTTCTTC.

The chain's CDR3 is CASSRPGFFLYEQYF. The CDR3, as DNA: TGTGCCAGTTCCCGGCCCGGGTTTTTTCTCTACGAGCAGTACTTC. The genes are TRBV28 and TRBJ2-7, with D uncertain. This CDR3 is built from 15 residues. Trimming removed 9 bases at V and 3 bases at J, with 21 bases between. Germline loops: CDR1 MDHEN, CDR2 SYDVKM.

This chain uses TRBV2 with TRBJ1-5; D might be TRBD1 (6 bases). This CDR3 is 14 amino acids long. CDR1 SNHLY and CDR2 FYNNEI come from the germline V gene. Trimming took off 6 bases at V and 0 bases at J, with 9 bases between the two ends. CDR3 in DNA: TGTGCCAGCAGCAGACAGGCTAGCAATCAGCCCCAGCATTTT. Its protein is CASSRQASNQPQHF.

The rearrangement uses TRBV4-3 and TRBJ1-3, with 12 nucleotides matching TRBD1. The J segment lost 0 bases and the V segment lost 0 bases, leaving 9 bases of the junction unmatched. This CDR3 comprises 20 residues. From germline, CDR1 is LGHNA and CDR2 YSLEER. DNA for the CDR3: TGCGCCAGCAGCCAAGATCCGGGACAGGGGGCGTCGGGCTCTGGAAACACCATATATTTT. Translated: CASSQDPGQGASGSGNTIYF.

This clone came up a few times. In nucleotides, the CDR3 is TGTGCCAGCAGCCCGGAAGGGCTAGCCACCAAGACCCAGTACTTC. This codes for CASSPEGLATKTQYF. The genes are TRBV11-3 and TRBJ2-5; a weak D match, TRBD2 (5 bases). Germline CDR1 and CDR2: SGHNT and YENEEA. The CDR3 is 15 residues long. The ends were cut back, 5 bases at V and 6 bases at J, with 19 bases in the middle.

The rearrangement links TRBV11-3 to TRBJ1-1; D uncertain. The CDR3 is 12 residues long. Germline-derived CDR1 and CDR2 are SGHNT and YENEEA. Deletions cut 5 bases from V and 4 bases from J, with 8 bases between. The CDR3 DNA reads TGTGCCAGCAGCCCGGAGTTCACTGAAGCTTTCTTT. It codes for CASSPEFTEAFF.

This clone was found a few times. This rearrangement joins TRBV6-5 to TRBJ1-5; D call uncertain. Trimming took off 2 bases at V and 4 bases at J, with 9 bases between the two ends. Germline V gives CDR1 MNHEY, CDR2 SVGAGI. The CDR3 spans 14 residues. The CDR3 coding sequence is TGTGCCAGCAGTTACGGGCAGCATAATCAGCCCCAGCATTTT. Encoded protein: CASSYGQHNQPQHF.

This clone was found once. The CDR3 DNA sequence: TGTGCCAGCAGCTACCGACAGGGGGCGTCCCTCTACGAGCAGTACTTC. Protein: CASSYRQGASLYEQYF. The chain carries TRBV7-2 and TRBJ2-7; 10 positions agree with TRBD1. The CDR3 runs to 16 residues. J lost 3 bases, V lost 4 bases, and 9 bases had no gene match. Germline V CDR1 and CDR2: SGHTA, FQGNSA.

The chain is built from TRBV7-2 and TRBJ1-5; D may be TRBD1 (6 bases). CDR1 is SGHTA and CDR2 is FQGNSA in the germline V gene. This CDR3 comprises 16 residues. V was pared by 5 bases and J by 9 bases, with 23 bases between. The chain's CDR3 is CASSPGVGEGGGPQHF. As DNA, the CDR3 is TGTGCCAGCAGCCCAGGGGTCGGGGAGGGAGGGGGGCCCCAGCATTTT.

This clone showed up just once. The genes are TRBV7-9 and TRBJ2-1; 11 bases agree with TRBD2. Losses at the gene ends were 2 bases for V and 2 bases for J; bases not matched to a gene: 8. This CDR3 spans 18 amino acids. The V gene's germline CDR1 is SEHNR and CDR2 FQNEAQ (reference sequence). The CDR3 protein is CASSLILAGGIAYNEQFF. Here the CDR3 DNA reads TGTGCCAGCAGCTTAATTCTAGCGGGAGGAATCGCCTACAATGAGCAGTTCTTC.

V usage is TRBV7-8 and J usage is TRBJ1-5; D is unclear. This CDR3 is built from 12 residues. Germline CDR1 and CDR2: SGHVS and FQNEAQ. The V end was cut by 6 bases, the J end by 9 bases, with 12 bases between. CDR3 residues: CASSSEGMPQHF. CDR3 DNA: TGTGCCAGCAGTTCCGAGGGAATGCCCCAGCATTTT.

This sequence joins TRBV13 and TRBJ1-3; 7 nucleotides agree with TRBD1. V was pared by 5 bases and J by 0 bases, with 10 bases of the junction left unmatched. Germline assignment: CDR1 PRHDT and CDR2 FYEKMQ (reference sequence). The CDR3 is 17 residues long. DNA for the CDR3: TGTGCCAGCAGCCCAGGGGGACTGGCGAGCTCTGGAAACACCATATATTTT. Its protein is CASSPGGLASSGNTIYF.

The chain uses TRBV27 and TRBJ2-1, with a tentative D call TRBD1 (6 bases). This CDR3 has 15 amino acids. CDR1 is MNHEY and CDR2 is SMNVEV in the germline V gene (reference sequence). V was trimmed by 3 bases and J by 6 bases, leaving 15 bases between them. The CDR3 nucleotides read TGTGCCAGCAGTTTGTACAGGGCCAGAGGCAATGAGCAGTTCTTC. Its translation is CASSLYRARGNEQFF.

This clone came up a few times. J is TRBJ1-1 and V is TRBV6-5, with TRBD1 as a possible D gene (5 bases). This CDR3 is built from 14 residues. Germline V gene data show CDR1 as MNHEY and CDR2 as SVGAGI. Trimming cost V 5 bases and J 0 bases, with 10 bases left between them. The CDR3 protein is CASSTGQLNTEAFF. The CDR3 DNA follows: TGTGCCAGCAGTACCGGACAATTGAACACTGAAGCTTTCTTT.

The chain has TRBV7-9 and TRBJ2-1; perhaps TRBD2 as D (6 bases). Germline-derived CDR1 and CDR2 are SEHNR and FQNEAQ (reference sequence). The CDR3 is 15 amino acids. The V end lost 1 base, the J end lost 5 bases, and 12 bases lay between the germline ends. In nucleotides, the CDR3 is TGTGCCAGCAGCTTAGTGGAGGCGGGGAACAATGAGCAGTTCTTC. This translates into CASSLVEAGNNEQFF.

This chain uses TRBV4-3 with TRBJ1-1; D perhaps matches TRBD1 (6 bases). The V end lost 3 bases, the J end lost 1 base, and 9 bases lay between the germline ends. This CDR3 comprises 14 residues. The germline gives CDR1 LGHNA, CDR2 YSLEER. Here the CDR3 reads CASSHQTGNTEAFF. In DNA form, the CDR3 reads TGCGCCAGCAGCCACCAGACAGGGAACACTGAAGCTTTCTTT.

The chain recombines TRBV7-9 with TRBJ1-4; the D gene is possibly TRBD1 (6 bases). The germline CDR1 and CDR2 sequences are SEHNR and FQNEAQ (reference sequence). CDR3 size: 14 residues. Trimming removed 5 bases from V and 6 bases from J, with 13 bases in between. The CDR3 sequence: CASSITGIDEKLFF. DNA of the CDR3: TGTGCCAGCAGCATAACAGGGATCGATGAAAAACTGTTTTTT.